The present T cell receptor beta chain was sequenced within a study of T cell repertoires in cytomegalovirus infection. Whole-study context: Use of recently identified HLA-C-restricted and well-studied HLA-B-restricted CMV epitopes was part of the study. Shared public TCR beta signatures pointed to both CMV infection and a matching HLA type.

Notes on this clonotype: The antigen is not known.

Study results and caveats: Cumulative frequency of public TCR beta families picked out carriers of CMV plus the relevant HLA. Across the ex vivo response, the dominant clonotypes were HLA-C-restricted CMV-specific TCR beta clonotypes.

Each CDR3 protein gets one entry after TCRdb re-called the reads with MiXCR. The sample carries 370,000 or so distinct CDR3 sequences, roughly 36% recorded once. Germline V CDR1 and CDR2: SGHVS, FQNEAQ. V lost 1 base to trimming and J lost 0 bases; unmatched junction nucleotides: 9. This CDR3 is built from 20 residues. The rearrangement uses TRBV7-8 and TRBJ2-4, with 13 bases aligning to TRBD2. The clonotype comes from a human donor in good health (CMV status not recorded). Some clones in this sample may be carry-over from other donors' samples. The sequencing here drew on cultured PBMCs, taken from culture after CMV antigen stimulation. CDR3 nucleotides: TGTGCCAGCAGCTTAGTCCCGGGACTAGCGGGACAGGTAGCCAAAAACATTCAGTACTTC. Protein: CASSLVPGLAGQVAKNIQYF.